This T cell receptor beta chain was retrieved from a study of CD8 T cells in Susac syndrome. From germline, CDR1 is SGHTA and CDR2 FQGNSA. The CDR3 has 12 residues. With 5 bases removed from V and 4 bases from J, the gap between germline ends came to 5 bases. When the RNA was reverse transcribed, random hexamers were used with an input of about 0.5 to 1 ug. Amplification of TCR beta CDR3 used immunoSEQ multiplex PCR across 54 Vbeta and 13 Jbeta. TCRdb re-called the immunoSEQ multiplex PCR reads with MiXCR, one entry per CDR3 protein. The sample contains about 210,000 distinct CDR3 sequences, 95% of which appear only once. A note on this clonotype: No antigen is known for it.

Study-wide points: The study conceded that relatively few individuals underwent its TCR sequencing and HLA analysis.

Sequencing targeted TCR beta in T cells from blood (CD8+ and CD4+). Each multiple sclerosis control was a treatment-naive patient with relapsing-remitting disease that was either stable or active. Sequencing was performed on CD4+ T cells from PBMCs. This chain links TRBV7-2 with TRBJ1-4, with unresolved D. The clonotype was recovered from a human donor with multiple sclerosis. The CDR3 loop is CASSPNNEKLFF. CDR3 nucleotide sequence: TGTGCCAGCAGCCCCAATAATGAAAAACTGTTTTTT.